What follows are 5 T cell receptor beta chains derived from one specimen sequenced in a study of blood T cell repertoires in COVID-19. Repertoires were generated with immunoSEQ multiplex PCR, while TCRdb's copy carries only in-frame clones and drops some. The sample yields approximately 180,000 clones, nearly 90% seen once. The sequenced sample was peripheral blood. The receptor source for this set is a man aged 60-69 years with active or convalescent COVID-19.

The chain carries TRBV9 and TRBJ1-1; possibly TRBD1 for D (5 bases). The CDR3 has 13 amino acids. V was trimmed by 3 bases and J by 3 bases, leaving 9 bases between them. Per germline, CDR1 SGDLS and CDR2 YYNGEE. DNA for the CDR3: TGTGCCAGCAGCGGCGGGACTCACACTGAAGCTTTCTTT. This gives the protein CASSGGTHTEAFF.

The rearrangement links TRBV6-5 to TRBJ1-6; the match to TRBD1 covers 8 bases. Germline V CDR1 and CDR2: MNHEY, SVGAGI. V lost 7 bases, J lost 14 bases, and 16 bases stayed unmatched. This CDR3 comprises 15 residues. For the CDR3, the DNA is TGTGCCAGCACTGGGGCAGGGGGCGGTGGAGAAACCCTCCACTTT. Its protein is CASTGAGGGGETLHF.

The chain is built from TRBV3-1 (or the pseudogene TRBV3-2) and TRBJ1-2; D unclear. V was trimmed by 3 bases and J by 0 bases, leaving 14 bases between them. There are 16 residues in the CDR3. CDR1 is LGHDT, CDR2 YNNKEL, per germline (reference sequence). CDR3 protein: CASSHPWANTNYGYTF. The CDR3 nucleotides are TGTGCCAGCAGCCACCCCTGGGCAAATACTAACTATGGCTACACCTTC.

This clone came up once. The chain employs TRBV27 and TRBJ1-2; 8 bases agree with TRBD1. The germline V gene has CDR1 MNHEY and CDR2 SMNVEV (reference sequence). The CDR3 is 13 amino acids. V shed 6 bases and J 7 bases; nucleotides not matched to a gene: 7. The CDR3 sequence: CASSRDRGIGYTF. The CDR3 DNA is TGTGCCAGCAGCCGAGACAGGGGAATTGGCTACACCTTC.

About this clone: This CDR3 is also generated by other DNA sequences in the sample. V is TRBV4-2 and J is TRBJ2-3, with D perhaps matching TRBD2 (7 bases). The length of the CDR3 is 15 residues. Germline V CDR1 and CDR2: LGHNA, YNFKEQ. V was shortened by 4 bases and J by 6 bases, with 17 bases between the two germline ends. The CDR3 is CASSPRGGGTDTQYF. CDR3 DNA: TGTGCCAGCAGCCCTAGAGGGGGGGGGACTGATACGCAGTATTTT.